A single T cell receptor beta chain is shown here with its context. This receptor's antigen is unknown. No base quality values were provided; no much bigger clone lies one nucleotide off. The CDR3 measures 13 amino acids from cysteine to phenylalanine. Only the CDR3 portion is preserved as DNA: 39 bases, with reading frame beginning at the first base. V is shortened by 4 bases, J by 2 bases, and the region joining them spans 8 bases. CDR1 and CDR2 were assigned from the germline V gene as MDHEN and SYDVKM. This specimen belongs to a study of blood T cell repertoires in COVID-19 (dated by TCRdb to 2019 to 2021). Background on the whole study: Samples covering the acute and convalescent phases of COVID-19 were provided by collaborators in the United States, Italy and Spain. The prospective study material was composed of cDNA or gDNA derived from T cells, B-cell-depleted T cells, or PBMCs. Subjects who had been exposed to COVID-19, were actively infected with it, or had recovered from it provided the deeply sampled blood TCRbeta repertoires that made up the dataset. The repertoires were released in a freely available public database meant as a resource for research on the immune response to SARS-CoV-2. Samples came from the ongoing ImmuneRACE study (first 160 participants) plus 1,254 subjects from 6 global collaborators. The sample metadata nearly always contained a de-identified subject ID, COVID-19 status, age in years and sex. Where HLA class I and class II types were available, the types were taken from metadata supplied by the sample provider, not from assay-based typing.

In Seattle, one collaborating source enrolled patients while the infection was active and tracked those patients longitudinally over the course of disease. Each collaborating institution followed its own protocols to collect whole blood in K2EDTA tubes. For TCRbeta analysis, collaborators shipped samples as frozen whole blood, isolated PBMCs, or DNA extracted from either of those sample types. TCRbeta CDR3 regions were amplified from genomic DNA by means of the immunoSEQ Assay, a bias-controlled multiplex PCR. In the authors' own workflow: Nucleated cell counts per sample were estimated from amplification of reference gene primers within the assay. To quantify the absolute abundance of each unique TCRbeta CDR3 rearrangement, sequence reads were collapsed and filtered. For each sample, productive Simpson clonality was calculated as the square root of Simpson's diversity index over productive rearrangements. TCRdb obtained this table from immuneACCESS and retained in-frame rearrangements with V and J assigned. These tables miss some clones; where compared with another copy, unresolved V genes account for less than half of the shortfall, and the remainder is unexplained. For V, J and clone size, that table is used; D and trimming come from the DNA. In this sample the table shows roughly 77,000 clones, 65% to 85% of which occur a single time. The ten largest clones represent 14% to 15% of the sample.

What the work shows at the level of the full study, not this receptor alone: The amount of clinical and demographic metadata varied by source and participant and was provided uncurated.

The chain couples TRBV28 to TRBJ1-1; the D gene cannot be resolved reliably. Source material: peripheral blood. The origin of this receptor is a man between 60 and 70 years old with COVID-19, enrolled during active disease. The nucleotide sequence reads TGTGCCAGCAGTTACACCTTCAACACTGAAGCTTTCTTT. This sequence encodes CASSYTFNTEAFF.